Shown below are 30 T cell receptor beta chains from a single sample sequenced in a study of shared clonotypes between healthy human individuals. TCRdb's copy holds only in-frame clones and misses some; the assay was immunoSEQ multiplex PCR. The data contain a few hundred thousand clones, about 73% of them singletons. Sequencing was done on a sample of memory CD4+ T cells sorted from blood. Specified subset: CD45RA-negative fraction. The receptors derive from a young man in good health.

The V and J genes are TRBV7-2 and TRBJ2-3, with D possibly TRBD2 on 5 matching bases. The CDR3 length is 17 residues. V was cut by 1 base and J by 5 bases, with 19 bases left in between. CDR1 is SGHTA and CDR2 is FQGNSA in the germline V gene. The CDR3 nucleotides are TGTGCCAGCAGCTTAGAGTGGCGGGTAGGGATAGAAGATACGCAGTATTTT. This codes for CASSLEWRVGIEDTQYF.

V is TRBV5-4 and J is TRBJ2-1, with 13 bases matching TRBD2. The CDR3 extends over 17 amino acids. The germline CDR1 and CDR2 sequences are SGHNT and YYREEE (reference sequence). V lost 5 bases to trimming and J lost 6 bases; unmatched junction nucleotides: 11. DNA of the CDR3: TGTGCCAGCAGAATAGGACTAGCGGGAGATCTGGGCAATGAGCAGTTCTTC. Protein sequence: CASRIGLAGDLGNEQFF. Based on the CDR3 plus reference TRBV5-4 and TRBJ2-1, the full variable domain is ETGVTQSPTHLIKTRGQQVTLRCSSQSGHNTVSWYQQALGQGPQFIFQYYREEENGRGNFPPRFSGLQFPNYSSELNVNALELDDSALYLCASRIGLAGDLGNEQFFGPGTRLTVL.

The chain uses TRBV5-1 and TRBJ1-3; 7 bases align to TRBD1. V lost 3 bases and J lost 4; bases outside the gene matches: 7. Germline loops: CDR1 SGHRS, CDR2 YFSETQ. This CDR3 has 15 residues. The CDR3 DNA is TGCGCCAGCAGCTCCGAGGGGGCTTACGGAAACACCATATATTTT. Its protein product is CASSSEGAYGNTIYF.

Here the CDR3 reads CASSVGLAGSFSYEQYF. As DNA, the CDR3 is TGCGCCAGCAGCGTGGGACTAGCGGGATCTTTCTCCTACGAGCAGTACTTC. The chain combines TRBV5-1 with TRBJ2-7; 13 nucleotides line up with TRBD2. With 4 bases clipped from V and 0 bases from J, the junction kept 7 bases outside the gene matches. CDR1 is SGHRS and CDR2 is YFSETQ in the germline V gene. The CDR3 length is 17 residues.

The chain carries TRBV28 and TRBJ2-7; 10 nucleotides agree with TRBD1. The CDR3 has 14 residues. Losses at the gene ends were 6 bases for V and 3 bases for J; bases not matched to a gene: 5. CDR1 is MDHEN, CDR2 SYDVKM, per germline. CDR3 sequence reads: CASSRQGANYEQYF. The CDR3 bases are TGTGCCAGCAGCCGACAGGGGGCAAACTACGAGCAGTACTTC.

This sequence joins TRBV4-3 and TRBJ2-2, with 11 positions matching TRBD2. From germline, CDR1 is LGHNA and CDR2 YSLEER. The CDR3 extends over 18 amino acids. V lost 4 bases, J lost 3 bases, and 10 bases stayed unmatched. The chain's CDR3 is CASSLYETSGTYTGELFF. Written as DNA, the CDR3 is TGCGCCAGCAGCCTGTACGAGACTAGCGGGACCTACACCGGGGAGCTGTTTTTT.

This clone was recorded many times. The CDR3, as DNA: TGCGCCAGCAGCTTGGGAGGACAGGTAGAAAAACTGTTTTTT. Encoded protein: CASSLGGQVEKLFF. The chain is built from TRBV5-1 and TRBJ1-4; 7 bases line up with TRBD1. The CDR3 is made up of 14 amino acids. The V gene's germline CDR1 is SGHRS and CDR2 YFSETQ. Germline trimming cut 0 bases from V and 8 bases from J; bases unmatched to any gene: 4.

The V gene is TRBV2, the J gene TRBJ2-5, with 8 bases matching TRBD1. CDR3 length: 14 residues. After removal of 8 bases from V and 2 bases from J, the junction contained 7 bases not matched to a gene. The germline gives CDR1 SNHLY, CDR2 FYNNEI. The CDR3 DNA sequence: TGTGCCAGCGGCCGGGACAGGCAACAAGAGACCCAGTACTTC. This codes for CASGRDRQQETQYF.

The chain employs TRBV7-9 and TRBJ2-7, with 15 nucleotides matching TRBD2. Germline V lookup: CDR1 SEHNR, CDR2 FQNEAQ (reference sequence). V shed 5 bases, J shed 5 bases, and the junction held 16 bases outside the gene matches. This CDR3 comprises 19 residues. The CDR3 sequence is CASSLPRDRGLAGGHEQYF. In DNA form, the CDR3 reads TGTGCCAGCAGCCTTCCCCGGGACAGGGGACTAGCGGGAGGCCACGAGCAGTACTTC.

The CDR3 is CASSFGQGLVNTEAFF. In DNA, the CDR3 is TGCGCCAGCAGCTTCGGTCAGGGGTTGGTGAACACTGAAGCTTTCTTT. The rearrangement joins TRBV5-1 to TRBJ1-1; maybe TRBD1 (6 bases). The CDR3 is 16 residues long. Trimming took off 2 bases at V and 0 bases at J, with 14 bases between the two ends. Germline CDR1 and CDR2: SGHRS and YFSETQ.

The V gene is TRBV5-4, the J gene TRBJ2-1; tentatively, D is TRBD2 (5 bases). Germline-derived CDR1 and CDR2 are SGHNT and YYREEE (reference sequence). V was pared by 3 bases and J by 0 bases, with 10 bases between. This CDR3 region has 15 residues. The CDR3 sequence: CASSSAESSYNEQFF. The CDR3, as DNA: TGTGCCAGCAGCTCAGCGGAAAGCTCCTACAATGAGCAGTTCTTC.

The chain joins TRBV18 to TRBJ2-5; no reliable D call. Trimming stripped 3 bases from V and 1 base from J, with 12 bases between. The CDR3 has 15 amino acids. In germline, CDR1 is KGHSH, CDR2 LQKENI. The CDR3 region is CASSPLGFSQETQYF. CDR3 DNA: TGTGCCAGCTCACCCCTTGGGTTTAGCCAAGAGACCCAGTACTTC.

The chain carries TRBV28 and TRBJ2-5, with TRBD2 matching over 15 bases. Trimming took 6 bases from V and 5 from J; bases not matched to a gene: 16. This CDR3 comprises 19 residues. In germline, CDR1 is MDHEN, CDR2 SYDVKM. The DNA of the CDR3 is TGTGCCAGCAGGTCCCCCGGACTAGCGGGAGGGGGTGCTTGGGAGACCCAGTACTTC. It translates to CASRSPGLAGGGAWETQYF.

This chain connects TRBV27 to TRBJ1-1; weak D call: TRBD1 (5 bases). V was trimmed by 4 bases and J by 1 base, leaving 19 bases between them. This CDR3 has 17 amino acids. Germline assignment: CDR1 MNHEY and CDR2 SMNVEV (reference sequence). CDR3 loop: CASSSMGQGGRNTEAFF. In DNA form, the CDR3 reads TGTGCCAGCAGTTCGATGGGGCAGGGCGGTCGGAACACTGAAGCTTTCTTT.

This clone turned up a few times. Additional DNA sequences in this sample encode the identical CDR3. The chain recombines TRBV5-5 with TRBJ1-4; D is perhaps TRBD1 (6 bases). V was cut by 1 base and J by 2 bases, with 9 bases left in between. CDR1 and CDR2 (germline): SGHKS, YYEKEE (reference sequence). This CDR3 contains 15 residues. DNA for the CDR3: TGTGCCAGCAGCTTGCAGGGGACTACTAATGAAAAACTGTTTTTT. This encodes CASSLQGTTNEKLFF.

The genes are TRBV5-5 and TRBJ1-1; D perhaps matches TRBD1 (5 bases). The ends were cut back, 0 bases at V and 4 bases at J, with 19 bases in the middle. The CDR3 length is 17 residues. Germline values: CDR1 SGHKS, CDR2 YYEKEE (reference sequence). CDR3 nucleotide sequence: TGTGCCAGCAGCTTGGCCGGCCGGGTCCGCGGGGGCACTGAAGCTTTCTTT. Its protein product is CASSLAGRVRGGTEAFF.

This chain links TRBV19 with TRBJ2-3; D uncertain. The ends were cut back, 1 base at V and 1 base at J, with 6 bases in the middle. Per germline, CDR1 LNHDA and CDR2 SQIVND (reference sequence). The length of the CDR3 is 14 residues. Here the CDR3 DNA reads TGTGCCAGTAGTATAGTCGGGCGCACAGATACGCAGTATTTT. This codes for CASSIVGRTDTQYF.

Turning to this clone: Since a much larger clone is just one base distant, this may be a read error. The rearrangement links TRBV5-1 to TRBJ2-3; D unresolved. This CDR3 has 11 amino acids. Looked up from germline, CDR1 is SGHRS and CDR2 is YFSETQ. CDR3 bases: TGCGCCGGCAGCAACACAGATACGCAGTATTTT. Translated, it gives CAGSNTDTQYF.

This clone came up a few times. The rearrangement links TRBV7-8 to TRBJ2-7; D gene uncertain. Trimming removed 1 base at V and 2 bases at J, with 3 bases between. CDR3 length: 12 residues. Germline V gene lookup returns CDR1 SGHVS and CDR2 FQNEAQ. CDR3 region: CASSLVPYEQYF. Here the CDR3 DNA reads TGTGCCAGCAGCTTAGTCCCCTACGAGCAGTACTTC.

V gene TRBV9 combines with J gene TRBJ1-1; D not certain. The CDR3 has 14 residues. Germline assignment: CDR1 SGDLS and CDR2 YYNGEE. V was shortened by 4 bases and J by 1 base, with 11 bases between the two germline ends. The chain's CDR3 is CASSKRERNTEAFF. The CDR3 bases are TGTGCCAGCAGCAAAAGGGAAAGGAACACTGAAGCTTTCTTT.

V and J are TRBV27 and TRBJ1-4; possibly TRBD1 for D (5 bases). This CDR3 has 15 residues. Germline CDR1 MNHEY, CDR2 SMNVEV (reference sequence). Trimming left V 8 bases short and J 5 bases short, with 18 bases between. The CDR3 here is CASGRVGTGNEKLFF. The CDR3, as DNA: TGTGCCAGCGGTAGGGTCGGGACGGGAAATGAAAAACTGTTTTTT.

The V call is TRBV7-2, the J call TRBJ1-2, with D possibly matching TRBD1 (5 bases). The CDR3 runs 14 residues. V was shortened by 4 bases and J by 0 bases, with 9 bases between the two germline ends. Germline V CDR1 and CDR2: SGHTA, FQGNSA. The CDR3 coding sequence is TGTGCCAGCAGCTATACGACAGCTAACTATGGCTACACCTTC. It translates to CASSYTTANYGYTF. Full variable domain (remainder filled in from reference TRBV7-2 and TRBJ1-2): GAGVSQSPSNKVTEKGKDVELRCDPISGHTALYWYRQSLGQGLEFLIYFQGNSAPDKSGLPSDRFSAERTGGSVSTLTIQRTQQEDSAVYLCASSYTTANYGYTFGSGTRLTVV.

This chain joins TRBV6-1 and TRBJ2-4, with D perhaps TRBD1 (6 bases). CDR1 is MNHNS and CDR2 is SASEGT in the germline V gene. With 0 bases removed from V and 6 bases from J, the gap between germline ends came to 6 bases. The CDR3 runs 13 residues. The CDR3 sequence: CASSEARGNIQYF. The CDR3 DNA reads as TGTGCCAGCAGTGAAGCCAGGGGAAACATTCAGTACTTC.

This chain joins TRBV18 and TRBJ2-5; 7 nucleotides align to TRBD2. Trimming cost V 3 bases and J 9 bases; bases outside gene matches: 7. Germline CDR1 is KGHSH and CDR2 is LQKENI. This CDR3 spans 13 amino acids. The CDR3 loop is CASSPSSGTAQYF. The CDR3 DNA reads as TGTGCCAGCTCACCTTCTAGCGGCACGGCCCAGTACTTC.

The rearrangement links TRBV6-6 to TRBJ2-5, with D possibly being TRBD2 (5 bases). CDR1 is MNHNY, CDR2 SVGAGI, per germline (reference sequence). The CDR3 covers 13 residues. V dropped 6 bases and J dropped 6 bases, with 14 bases sitting between them. This chain's CDR3 is CASSLDGVKTQYF. The CDR3 nucleotides read TGTGCCAGCAGCCTAGACGGGGTAAAGACCCAGTACTTC.

V is TRBV19 and J is TRBJ2-1; 11 nucleotides match TRBD2. Germline lookup yields CDR1 LNHDA and CDR2 SQIVND (reference sequence). The CDR3 sequence is 15 residues long. V trimming: 3 bases; J trimming: 12 bases; junction bases outside the gene matches: 10. The CDR3 here is CASSIGGSSGRVQFF. CDR3 in DNA: TGTGCCAGTAGTATCGGGGGTAGTAGCGGGAGGGTGCAGTTCTTC.

This clone was detected only once. The CDR3: CASSFDGAYEQYF. The DNA for the CDR3 is TGTGCCAGCAGTTTCGACGGAGCCTACGAGCAGTACTTC. The chain employs TRBV27 and TRBJ2-7; D is ambiguous. Germline CDR1 MNHEY, CDR2 SMNVEV (reference sequence). V gave up 3 bases and J gave up 2 bases, with 8 bases separating them. The CDR3 is 13 amino acids.

The V call is TRBV5-1, the J call TRBJ2-3; 12 bases map to TRBD2. The CDR3 has 17 amino acids. With V trimmed by 0 bases and J by 6 bases, 8 bases remained unmatched. Germline V lookup: CDR1 SGHRS, CDR2 YFSETQ. This CDR3 is CASSLATSGSSFDTQYF. The CDR3 nucleotides are TGCGCCAGCAGCTTGGCGACTAGCGGGAGTTCCTTCGATACGCAGTATTTT.

This clone was counted ten times or more. The same CDR3 can be traced to other DNA sequences in this sample. The chain uses TRBV7-9 and TRBJ1-1, with D uncertain. Looked up from germline, CDR1 is SEHNR and CDR2 is FQNEAQ (reference sequence). Trimming took 3 bases from V and 2 from J, leaving 7 bases between them. The CDR3 is made up of 13 amino acids. As DNA, the CDR3 is TGTGCCAGCAGCTTTACGGTTAACACTGAAGCTTTCTTT. Translated, it gives CASSFTVNTEAFF.

The CDR3 DNA reads as TGTGCCAGCAGCCGGAACCTAGCGGGAGGGCCGGGTGAGCAGTTCTTC. This codes for CASSRNLAGGPGEQFF. This chain connects TRBV7-8 to TRBJ2-1, with 12 bases fitting TRBD2. Germline trimming cut 5 bases from V and 9 bases from J; bases unmatched to any gene: 11. The CDR3 runs to 16 residues. Per the germline V gene, CDR1 is SGHVS and CDR2 is FQNEAQ.